This TCR beta chain was profiled in a study of CD8 T cells in ankylosing spondylitis (dated by TCRdb to about 2017). Regarding the complete study: To find TCR variants linked to disease, the study profiled T cell receptor beta repertoires in ankylosing spondylitis patients and healthy donors. Samples of peripheral blood were taken, and for ankylosing spondylitis patients, synovial fluid was collected as well. The full study cohort comprised 25 or so ankylosing spondylitis patients and 85 to 120 healthy donors.

Synovial fluid samples were paired with blood samples taken from the same ankylosing spondylitis patients. The junction carries 6 bases between V and J, which are trimmed by 0 bases and 6 bases respectively. CDR1 and CDR2, per the germline V gene (reference sequence), are LNHNV and YYDKDF. The CDR3 runs 13 amino acids, cysteine and phenylalanine included. Only the CDR3 portion is preserved as DNA: 39 bases, with reading frame beginning at the first base. Findings and caveats that apply to the study as a whole: Blood from ankylosing spondylitis patients appeared to be characterized by a TCR beta motif composed of about eight highly homologous amino acid variants. In peripheral blood, the disease-linked clones were found at relatively low frequencies and had a CD8+ phenotype. Some motif variants were previously reported in synovial fluid and blood of reactive arthritis patients, suggesting common disease-initiation mechanisms. The disease-linked clones were reported to be significantly enriched in matched synovial fluid samples from ankylosing spondylitis patients.

The run used an Illumina HiSeq 2500. Quantitative 5'-RACE with molecular barcodes was the method used to prepare the TCR beta libraries. The authors' pipeline ran thus. A new computational method based on a probabilistic model of VDJ rearrangement was used to identify disease-linked TCR variants. The public reads were reprocessed in TCRdb via fastp at Q25 and MiXCR, keeping in-frame beta chains. Records with the same CDR3 protein are collapsed into one entry carrying the most frequent genes and DNA. The V and J calls shown here were made by TCRdb, not taken from the authors' results. The sample yields about 140,000 distinct CDR3 sequences; under 35% were counted once. Of the sample, 6% falls within the top ten clones. In the case of this clonotype: Its antigen has not been determined. One base away there is no much larger clone; base qualities are not given.

The sequencing sample was made of synovial fluid, either unsorted or a sorted T cell fraction (not recorded which). The receptor comes from a male donor with ankylosing spondylitis. The sequence links TRBV15 to TRBJ1-5, with the D gene not confidently named. The CDR3 protein sequence reads: CATSRDGTQPQHF. The nucleotides read TGTGCCACCAGCAGAGACGGTACTCAGCCCCAGCATTTT.